This passage covers 26 T cell receptor beta chains from one sample sequenced in a study of blood T cells in healthy people across ages. A J-beta primer mix and a sample-barcoded 5' primer were used in a second PCR of roughly 7 to 12 cycles. TCRdb reprocessed the 5' RACE reads via MiXCR and lists one record per CDR3 protein. The sample lists hundreds of thousands of distinct CDR3 sequences; about 51% were seen once. The sample comprised blood. The receptors derive from an elderly woman in good health.

This clonotype was recorded at least ten times. The CDR3 loop is CASSHDPNYEQYF. CDR3 in DNA: TGCGCCAGCAGCCATGATCCTAACTACGAGCAGTACTTC. This chain connects TRBV4-1 to TRBJ2-7, with D unresolved. The germline V gene encodes CDR1 MGHRA and CDR2 YSYEKL. CDR3 length equals 13 residues. Trimming pared 3 bases from V and 3 bases from J, leaving 9 bases between.

This chain uses TRBV25-1 with TRBJ2-1; 8 bases map to TRBD2. From germline, CDR1 is MGHDK and CDR2 SYGVNS. This CDR3 region has 14 residues. Losses at the gene ends were 7 bases for V and 3 bases for J; bases not matched to a gene: 5. The CDR3 loop is CASTSGGHYNEQFF. In nucleotides, the CDR3 is TGTGCCAGCACAAGCGGGGGACACTACAATGAGCAGTTCTTC.

This clonotype appeared a single time. The chain combines TRBV7-2 with TRBJ2-1, with D unclear. Germline V gene data show CDR1 as SGHTA and CDR2 as FQGNSA. CDR3 length equals 12 residues. V was pared by 5 bases and J by 8 bases, with 10 bases between. CDR3 protein: CASSPQWDEQFF. CDR3 sequence (DNA): TGTGCCAGCAGCCCTCAGTGGGATGAGCAGTTCTTC.

About this clonotype: A much larger clonotype is one base distant, so this may be a read error. V gene TRBV24-1 combines with J gene TRBJ1-2; 7 nucleotides line up with TRBD1. This CDR3 contains 14 residues. In germline, CDR1 is KGHDR, CDR2 SFDVKD. Germline trimming cut 3 bases from V and 3 bases from J; bases unmatched to any gene: 3. In DNA, the CDR3 is TGTGCCACCAGTGATCGGGACAGCTACTATGGCTACACCTTC. The encoded protein is CATSDRDSYYGYTF.

V usage is TRBV5-1 and J usage is TRBJ2-1; 8 bases are a match to TRBD1. There are 16 residues in the CDR3. Losses at the gene ends were 4 bases for V and 6 bases for J; bases not matched to a gene: 12. The germline CDR1 and CDR2 sequences are SGHRS and YFSETQ. CDR3 loop: CASSRNGQGGSNEQFF. The CDR3 DNA is TGCGCCAGCAGCCGAAACGGACAGGGAGGTAGCAATGAGCAGTTCTTC.

This clonotype was observed a few times. The chain carries TRBV20-1 and TRBJ2-3, with a tentative D call TRBD2 (6 bases). This CDR3 is 15 amino acids long. Trimming pared 3 bases from V and 2 bases from J, leaving 15 bases between. Germline CDR1 reads DFQATT; CDR2 reads SNEGSKA (reference sequence). The chain's CDR3 is CSASGRGQSTDTQYF. CDR3 sequence (DNA): TGCAGTGCTAGCGGGAGAGGGCAATCCACAGATACGCAGTATTTT.

In regard to this clonotype: A much larger clone differs by one base, so this may be a read error. This rearrangement joins TRBV6-1 to TRBJ2-1; TRBD2 matches at 14 bases. The J call may not be correct, given that the DNA end is closer to TRBJ2-7. Per the germline V gene, CDR1 is MNHNS and CDR2 is SASEGT. There are 17 residues in the CDR3. This CDR3 reads CASRLTSGRVSYNEQYF. CDR3 nucleotide sequence: TGTGCCAGCAGGCTGACTAGCGGGAGGGTATCCTACAATGAGCAGTACTTC.

This clonotype showed up just a few times. The chain joins TRBV2 to TRBJ2-3; TRBD2 aligns across 9 bases. Trimming at V came to 5 bases and at J to 3 bases, leaving 3 bases not matched to a gene. This CDR3 is built from 14 residues. Per germline, CDR1 SNHLY and CDR2 FYNNEI. CDR3 region: CASSSTSGTDTQYF. CDR3 DNA sequence: TGTGCCAGCAGTTCGACTAGCGGAACAGATACGCAGTATTTT.

This clonotype was seen only once. At one boundary the junction diverges from the germline segment, which might be a read error. This chain joins TRBV15 and TRBJ2-7, with D possibly TRBD1 on 5 matching bases. The CDR3 loop spans 16 amino acids. Looked up from germline, CDR1 is LNHNV and CDR2 is YYDKDF (reference sequence). This chain's CDR3 is CATSRDAPGIDYEQYF. The CDR3 region has the DNA TGTGCCACTAGCAGAGATGCCCCAGGGATAGACTACGAGCAGTACTTC.

V usage is TRBV20-1 and J usage is TRBJ1-2; maybe TRBD1 (5 bases). From germline, CDR1 is DFQATT and CDR2 SNEGSKA (reference sequence). Trimming stripped 0 bases from V and 2 bases from J, with 13 bases between. This CDR3 has 15 amino acids. CDR3 protein: CSAREPLDINYGYTF. For the CDR3, the DNA is TGCAGTGCTAGAGAACCATTGGACATAAACTATGGCTACACCTTC.

V and J are TRBV7-2 and TRBJ2-7; TRBD1 is a possible D gene (5 bases). The DNA end is more similar to TRBJ2-5, so the J call may be wrong. CDR1 SGHTA and CDR2 FQGNSA come from the germline V gene. CDR3 length: 14 amino acids. CDR3 nucleotide sequence: TGTGCCAGCAGCTTAGATTTCGCAGGGCAGACCCAGTACTTC. As protein: CASSLDFAGQTQYF.

Note on this clonotype: The limits of the CDR3 on the DNA are not certain, so only TCRdb's listed CDR3 is given. This chain uses TRBV7-8 with TRBJ1-6. The V gene's germline CDR1 is SGHVS and CDR2 FQNEAQ. A total of 15 residues make up the CDR3, ends included. CDR3 sequence reads: CASILGSSYNSPLHF.

V gene TRBV4-2 combines with J gene TRBJ2-5; 11 bases map to TRBD2. V was pared by 1 base and J by 3 bases, with 1 base of the junction left unmatched. Germline-derived CDR1 and CDR2 are LGHNA and YNFKEQ. The CDR3 runs to 15 residues. Here the CDR3 DNA reads TGTGCCAGCAGCCAAGGGGGACTAGCGGAAGAGACCCAGTACTTC. The encoded protein is CASSQGGLAEETQYF.

This clonotype was detected ten times or more. Written as DNA, the CDR3 is TGCGCCAGCAGCCACCCAACTGGGCTAGCTCTCTACGAGCAGTACTTC. It codes for CASSHPTGLALYEQYF. The rearrangement uses TRBV4-1 and TRBJ2-7; TRBD2 is a possible D gene (5 bases). This CDR3 is built from 16 residues. Per germline, CDR1 MGHRA and CDR2 YSYEKL. V gave up 3 bases and J gave up 3 bases, with 18 bases separating them.

V is TRBV29-1 and J is TRBJ2-5, with 11 bases fitting TRBD2. V dropped 5 bases and J dropped 3; count of bases not matched to a gene: 5. The CDR3 runs 14 residues. Germline V lookup: CDR1 SQVTM, CDR2 ANQGSEA. CDR3 nucleotides: TGCAGCGTTACTAGCGGGGGCCTAGAAGAGACCCAGTACTTC. Protein sequence: CSVTSGGLEETQYF.

The CDR3 DNA is TGCAGTGTTTACAGCTATGGCTACACCTTC. This codes for CSVYSYGYTF. The genes are TRBV20-1 and TRBJ1-2; D gene uncertain. Per the germline V gene, CDR1 is DFQATT and CDR2 is SNEGSKA (reference sequence). Trimming took off 7 bases at V and 4 bases at J, with 7 bases between the two ends. This CDR3 has 10 amino acids.

V is TRBV18 and J is TRBJ1-2; no clear D gene. This CDR3 region has 13 residues. V lost 2 bases and J lost 5, with 9 bases in between. Looked up from germline, CDR1 is KGHSH and CDR2 is LQKENI. The CDR3 nucleotides read TGTGCCAGCTCACCAGCGACCGATTATGGCTACACCTTC. Translated, it gives CASSPATDYGYTF.

The chain uses TRBV14 and TRBJ2-5; D is undetermined. V lost 0 bases to trimming and J lost 4 bases, with 9 bases between them. This CDR3 contains 14 residues. Germline values: CDR1 SGHDN, CDR2 FVKESK. This chain's CDR3 is CASSQDMVIETQYF. The CDR3 DNA reads as TGTGCCAGCAGCCAAGATATGGTAATAGAGACCCAGTACTTC.

The chain carries TRBV25-1 and TRBJ2-1, with D possibly TRBD2 on 6 matching bases. This CDR3 is 12 amino acids long. V lost 4 bases and J 6 bases, leaving 7 bases between the germline ends. Germline V lookup: CDR1 MGHDK, CDR2 SYGVNS. CDR3 amino acids: CASSAGVNEQFF. In DNA, the CDR3 is TGTGCCAGCAGTGCGGGAGTCAATGAGCAGTTCTTC.

The chain joins TRBV29-1 to TRBJ2-3; 7 bases agree with TRBD2. The junction had 1 base not matched to a gene; V was cut back by 2 bases and J by 8 bases. This CDR3 spans 11 amino acids. Per germline, CDR1 SQVTM and CDR2 ANQGSEA. The CDR3 loop reads CSVELAATQYF. Here the CDR3 DNA reads TGCAGCGTTGAACTAGCGGCTACGCAGTATTTT.

Details on this clonotype: Its ends do not fully match the called genes, so a read error is possible. The chain recombines TRBV7-6 with TRBJ2-3, with 9 bases that match TRBD2. This CDR3 is built from 17 residues. The germline V gene encodes CDR1 SGHVS and CDR2 FNYEAQ. CDR3 loop: CASSHMPPGTSTDTQYF. CDR3 sequence (DNA): TGTGCCAGCAGTCATATGCCCCCCGGGACTAGCACGGATACGCAGTATTTT.

The V call is TRBV15, the J call TRBJ2-1; the match to TRBD2 covers 7 bases. Germline CDR1 and CDR2: LNHNV and YYDKDF (reference sequence). This CDR3 region has 14 residues. The ends lost 5 bases at V and 4 bases at J; junction bases unmatched: 5. The CDR3 loop is CATSGGLLYNEQFF. For the CDR3, the DNA is TGTGCCACCAGCGGGGGACTACTGTACAATGAGCAGTTCTTC.

The J gene is TRBJ1-4, the V gene TRBV27; possibly TRBD1 for D (6 bases). Per the germline V gene, CDR1 is MNHEY and CDR2 is SMNVEV (reference sequence). V was pared by 4 bases and J by 8 bases, with 14 bases between. This CDR3 is 14 amino acids long. The CDR3 DNA is TGTGCCAGCAGTTCAACAGGGTCCCTGGAAAAACTGTTTTTT. Its translation is CASSSTGSLEKLFF.

The sample holds a few counts of this clonotype. V is TRBV3-1 and J is TRBJ1-2; D perhaps matches TRBD1 (6 bases). The V and J ends lost 0 bases and 0 bases respectively, with 17 bases between them. Germline-derived CDR1 and CDR2 are LGHDT and YNNKEL (reference sequence). The CDR3 has 18 residues. The DNA for the CDR3 is TGTGCCAGCAGCCAAGATCTTACGGGACAAACGGCTAACTATGGCTACACCTTC. Its protein product is CASSQDLTGQTANYGYTF. Variable domain in full (rest from reference TRBV3-1 and TRBJ1-2): DTAVSQTPKYLVTQMGNDKSIKCEQNLGHDTMYWYKQDSKKFLKIMFSYNNKELIINETVPNRFSPKSPDKAHLNLHINSLELGDSAVYFCASSQDLTGQTANYGYTFGSGTRLTVV.

The J gene is TRBJ1-4, the V gene TRBV5-1; possibly TRBD1 for D (5 bases). Germline V gene data show CDR1 as SGHRS and CDR2 as YFSETQ. The V end was cut by 4 bases, the J end by 8 bases, with 12 bases between. This CDR3 has 13 residues. CDR3 in amino acids: CASSLGGREKLFF. The DNA of the CDR3 is TGCGCCAGCAGCCTCGGGGGGAGGGAAAAACTGTTTTTT.

With regard to this clonotype: At one boundary the junction diverges from the germline segment, which might be a read error. V gene TRBV5-6 combines with J gene TRBJ2-1, with no clear D. From germline, CDR1 is SGHDT and CDR2 YYEEEE. There are 11 residues in the CDR3. Written as DNA, the CDR3 is TGTGTCAGCAGCCACTACAATGAGCAGTTCTTC. Protein product: CVSSHYNEQFF.